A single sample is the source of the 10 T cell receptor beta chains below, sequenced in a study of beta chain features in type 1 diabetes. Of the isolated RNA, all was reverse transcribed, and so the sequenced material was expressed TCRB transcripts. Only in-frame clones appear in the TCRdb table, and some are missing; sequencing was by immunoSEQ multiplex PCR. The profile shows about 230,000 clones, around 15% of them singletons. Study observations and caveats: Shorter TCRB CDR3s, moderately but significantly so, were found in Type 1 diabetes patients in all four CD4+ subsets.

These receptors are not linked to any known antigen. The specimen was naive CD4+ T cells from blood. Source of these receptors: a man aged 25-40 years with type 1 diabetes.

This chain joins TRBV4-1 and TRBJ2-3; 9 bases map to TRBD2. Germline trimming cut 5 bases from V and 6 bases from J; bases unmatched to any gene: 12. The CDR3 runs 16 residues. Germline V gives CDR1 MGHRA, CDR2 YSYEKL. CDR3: CASSVSASGNKDTQYF. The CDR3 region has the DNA TGCGCCAGCAGCGTATCCGCTAGCGGGAATAAGGATACGCAGTATTTT.

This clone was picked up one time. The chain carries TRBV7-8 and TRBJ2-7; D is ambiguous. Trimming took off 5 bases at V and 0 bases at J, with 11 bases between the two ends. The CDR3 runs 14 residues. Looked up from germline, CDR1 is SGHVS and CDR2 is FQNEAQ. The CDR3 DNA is TGTGCCAGCAGCCCCACCGGCGTCTCCTACGAGCAGTACTTC. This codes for CASSPTGVSYEQYF.

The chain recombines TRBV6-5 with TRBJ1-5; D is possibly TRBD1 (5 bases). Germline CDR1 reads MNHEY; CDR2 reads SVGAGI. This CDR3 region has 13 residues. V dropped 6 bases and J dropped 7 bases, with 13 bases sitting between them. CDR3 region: CASSSREGQPQHF. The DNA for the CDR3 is TGTGCCAGCAGCTCCAGGGAGGGGCAGCCCCAGCATTTT.

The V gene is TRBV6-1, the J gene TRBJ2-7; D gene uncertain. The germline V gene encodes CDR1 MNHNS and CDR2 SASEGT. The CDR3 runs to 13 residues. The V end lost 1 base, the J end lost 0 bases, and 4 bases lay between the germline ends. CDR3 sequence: CASSEDYSYEQYF. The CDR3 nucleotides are TGTGCCAGCAGTGAAGACTACTCCTACGAGCAGTACTTC.

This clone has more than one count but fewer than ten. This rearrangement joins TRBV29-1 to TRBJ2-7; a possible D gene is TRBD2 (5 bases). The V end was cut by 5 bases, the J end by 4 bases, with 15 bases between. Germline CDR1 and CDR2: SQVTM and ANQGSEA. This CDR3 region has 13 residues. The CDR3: CSVNVRGPYEQYF. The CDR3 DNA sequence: TGCAGCGTTAATGTGCGAGGGCCTTACGAGCAGTACTTC.

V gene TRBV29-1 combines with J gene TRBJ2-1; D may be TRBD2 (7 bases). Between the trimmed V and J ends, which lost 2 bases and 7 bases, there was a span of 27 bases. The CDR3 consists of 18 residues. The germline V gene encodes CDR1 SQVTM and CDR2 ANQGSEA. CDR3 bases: TGCAGCGTTGAATTCGTTTATGCCCGGGGGGCCAAAACAAATGAGCAGTTCTTC. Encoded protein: CSVEFVYARGAKTNEQFF.

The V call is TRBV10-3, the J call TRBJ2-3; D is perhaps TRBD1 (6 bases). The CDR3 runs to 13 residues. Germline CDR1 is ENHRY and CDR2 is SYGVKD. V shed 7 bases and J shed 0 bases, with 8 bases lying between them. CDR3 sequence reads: CAINQGSTDTQYF. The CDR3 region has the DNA TGTGCCATCAACCAGGGGAGCACAGATACGCAGTATTTT.

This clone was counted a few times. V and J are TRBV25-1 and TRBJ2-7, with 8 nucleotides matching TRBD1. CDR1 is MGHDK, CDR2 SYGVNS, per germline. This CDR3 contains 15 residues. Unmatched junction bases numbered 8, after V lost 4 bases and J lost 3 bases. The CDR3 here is CASSGPGQGIYEQYF. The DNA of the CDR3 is TGTGCCAGCAGTGGGCCTGGACAGGGAATCTACGAGCAGTACTTC.

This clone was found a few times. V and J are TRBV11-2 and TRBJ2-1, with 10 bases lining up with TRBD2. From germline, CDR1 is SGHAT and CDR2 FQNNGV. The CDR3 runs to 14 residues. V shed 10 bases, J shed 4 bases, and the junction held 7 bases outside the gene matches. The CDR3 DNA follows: TGTGCCACCCGACTAGCGGGTACATACAATGAGCAGTTCTTC. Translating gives CATRLAGTYNEQFF.

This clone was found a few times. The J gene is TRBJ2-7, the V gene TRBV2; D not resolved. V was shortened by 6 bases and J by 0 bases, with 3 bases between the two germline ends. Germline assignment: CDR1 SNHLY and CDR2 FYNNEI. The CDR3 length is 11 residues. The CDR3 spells CASRSSYEQYF. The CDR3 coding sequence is TGTGCCAGCAGGAGCTCCTACGAGCAGTACTTC.